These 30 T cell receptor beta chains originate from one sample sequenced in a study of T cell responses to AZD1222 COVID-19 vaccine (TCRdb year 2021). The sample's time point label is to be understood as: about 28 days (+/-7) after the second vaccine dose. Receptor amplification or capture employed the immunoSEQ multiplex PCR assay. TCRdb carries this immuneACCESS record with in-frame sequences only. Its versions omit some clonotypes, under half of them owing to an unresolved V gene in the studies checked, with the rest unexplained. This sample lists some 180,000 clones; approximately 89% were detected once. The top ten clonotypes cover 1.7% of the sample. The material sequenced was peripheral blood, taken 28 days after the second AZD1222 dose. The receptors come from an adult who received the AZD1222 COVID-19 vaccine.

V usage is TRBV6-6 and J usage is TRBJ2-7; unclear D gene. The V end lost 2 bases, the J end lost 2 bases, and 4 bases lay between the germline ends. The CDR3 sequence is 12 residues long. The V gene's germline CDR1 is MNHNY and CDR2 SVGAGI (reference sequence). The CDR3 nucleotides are TGTGCCAGCAGTTACGGCCCCTACGAGCAGTACTTC. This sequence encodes CASSYGPYEQYF.

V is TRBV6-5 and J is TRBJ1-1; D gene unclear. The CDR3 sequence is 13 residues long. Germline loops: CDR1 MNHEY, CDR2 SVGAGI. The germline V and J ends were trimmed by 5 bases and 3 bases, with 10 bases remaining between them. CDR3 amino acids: CASSPQHHTEAFF. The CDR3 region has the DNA TGTGCCAGCAGTCCCCAACACCACACTGAAGCTTTCTTT.

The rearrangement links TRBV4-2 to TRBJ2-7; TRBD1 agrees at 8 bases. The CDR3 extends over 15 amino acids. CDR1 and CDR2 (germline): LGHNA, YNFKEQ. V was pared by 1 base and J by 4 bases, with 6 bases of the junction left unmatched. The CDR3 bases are TGTGCCAGCAGCCAAGGGCCAGGGGGCTTGTACGAGCAGTACTTC. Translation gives CASSQGPGGLYEQYF.

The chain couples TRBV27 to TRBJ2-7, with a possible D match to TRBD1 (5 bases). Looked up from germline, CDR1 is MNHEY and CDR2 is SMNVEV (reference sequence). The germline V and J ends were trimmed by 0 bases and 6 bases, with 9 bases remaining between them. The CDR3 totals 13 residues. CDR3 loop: CASSLSVGVEQYF. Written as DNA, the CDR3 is TGTGCCAGCAGTTTATCGGTAGGGGTCGAGCAGTACTTC.

As DNA, the CDR3 is TGTGCCAGCAGTGGGAGCGGGGAGCTGTTTTTT. Its translation: CASSGSGELFF. This rearrangement joins TRBV2 to TRBJ2-2; no definite D call. The V end was cut by 4 bases, the J end by 7 bases, with 4 bases between. The CDR3 contains 11 residues. CDR1 and CDR2 (germline): SNHLY, FYNNEI.

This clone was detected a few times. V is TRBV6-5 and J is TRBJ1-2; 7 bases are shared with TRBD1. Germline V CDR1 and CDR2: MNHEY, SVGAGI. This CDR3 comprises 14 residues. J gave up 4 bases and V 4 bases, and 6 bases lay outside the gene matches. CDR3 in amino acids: CASSLGGQLYGYTF. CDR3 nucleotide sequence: TGTGCCAGCAGTTTGGGGGGACAGCTCTATGGCTACACCTTC.

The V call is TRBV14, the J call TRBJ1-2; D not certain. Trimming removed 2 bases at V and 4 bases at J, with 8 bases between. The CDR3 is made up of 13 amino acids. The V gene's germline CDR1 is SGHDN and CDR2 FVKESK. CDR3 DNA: TGTGCCAGCAGCCAACAGAACAGCTATGGCTACACCTTC. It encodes CASSQQNSYGYTF.

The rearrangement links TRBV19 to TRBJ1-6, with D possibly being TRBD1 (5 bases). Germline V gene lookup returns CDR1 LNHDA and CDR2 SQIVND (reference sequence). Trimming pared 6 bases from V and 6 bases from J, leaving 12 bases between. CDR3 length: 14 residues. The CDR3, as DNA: TGTGCCAGTAGCCTCACGAGGGGTAATTCACCCCTCCACTTT. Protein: CASSLTRGNSPLHF.

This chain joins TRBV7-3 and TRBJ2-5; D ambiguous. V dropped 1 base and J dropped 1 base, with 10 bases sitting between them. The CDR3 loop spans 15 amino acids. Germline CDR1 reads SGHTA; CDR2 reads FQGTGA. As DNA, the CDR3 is TGTGCCAGCAGCTTAAACGGTCTAGTCCAAGAGACCCAGTACTTC. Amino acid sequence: CASSLNGLVQETQYF.

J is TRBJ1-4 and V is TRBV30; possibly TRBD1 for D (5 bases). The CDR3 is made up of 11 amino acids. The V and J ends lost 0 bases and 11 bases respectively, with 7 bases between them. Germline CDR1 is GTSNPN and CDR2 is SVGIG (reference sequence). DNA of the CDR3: TGTGCCTGGAGTGTAAACAGGAAACTGTTTTTT. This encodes CAWSVNRKLFF.

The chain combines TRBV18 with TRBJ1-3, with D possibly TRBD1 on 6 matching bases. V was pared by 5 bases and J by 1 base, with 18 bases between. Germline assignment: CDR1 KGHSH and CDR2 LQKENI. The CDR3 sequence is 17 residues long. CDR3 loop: CASSWDQGGVSGNTIYF. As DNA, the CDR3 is TGTGCCAGCTCATGGGATCAAGGGGGAGTATCTGGAAACACCATATATTTT.

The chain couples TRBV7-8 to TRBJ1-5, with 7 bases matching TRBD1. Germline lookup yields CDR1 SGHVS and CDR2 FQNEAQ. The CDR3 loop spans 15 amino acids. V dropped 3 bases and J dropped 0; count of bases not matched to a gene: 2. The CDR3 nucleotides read TGTGCCAGCAGCTTTCAGGGGGTTAGCAATCAGCCCCAGCATTTT. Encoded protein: CASSFQGVSNQPQHF.

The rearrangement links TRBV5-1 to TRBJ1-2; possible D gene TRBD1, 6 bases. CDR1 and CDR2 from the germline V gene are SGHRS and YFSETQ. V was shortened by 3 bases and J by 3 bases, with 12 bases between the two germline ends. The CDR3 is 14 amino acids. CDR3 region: CASSSEQGHYGYTF. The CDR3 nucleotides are TGCGCCAGCAGCTCAGAACAGGGCCACTATGGCTACACCTTC.

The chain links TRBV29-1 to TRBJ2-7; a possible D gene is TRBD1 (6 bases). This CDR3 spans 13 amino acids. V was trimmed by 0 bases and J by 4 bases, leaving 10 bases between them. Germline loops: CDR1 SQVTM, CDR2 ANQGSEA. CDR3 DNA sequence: TGCAGCGTTGAAGATGAGGACAGTTACGAGCAGTACTTC. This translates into CSVEDEDSYEQYF.

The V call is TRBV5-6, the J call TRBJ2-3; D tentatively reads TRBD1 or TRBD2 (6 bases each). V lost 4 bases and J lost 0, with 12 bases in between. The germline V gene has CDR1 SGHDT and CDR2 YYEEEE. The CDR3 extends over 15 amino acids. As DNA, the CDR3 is TGTGCCAGCAGCAGACTAGGGGGGAGCACAGATACGCAGTATTTT. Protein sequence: CASSRLGGSTDTQYF.

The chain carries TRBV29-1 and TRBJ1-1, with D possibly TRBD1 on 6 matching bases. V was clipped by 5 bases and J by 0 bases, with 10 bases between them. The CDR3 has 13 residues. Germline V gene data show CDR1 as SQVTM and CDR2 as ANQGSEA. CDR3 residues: CSVRTVMNTEAFF. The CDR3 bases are TGCAGCGTTAGGACAGTTATGAACACTGAAGCTTTCTTT.

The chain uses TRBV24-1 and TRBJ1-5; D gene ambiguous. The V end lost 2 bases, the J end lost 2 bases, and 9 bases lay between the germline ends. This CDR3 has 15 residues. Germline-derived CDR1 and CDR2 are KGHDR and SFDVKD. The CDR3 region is CATSDSIGGNQPQHF. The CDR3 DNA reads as TGTGCCACCAGTGATTCCATAGGAGGCAATCAGCCCCAGCATTTT.

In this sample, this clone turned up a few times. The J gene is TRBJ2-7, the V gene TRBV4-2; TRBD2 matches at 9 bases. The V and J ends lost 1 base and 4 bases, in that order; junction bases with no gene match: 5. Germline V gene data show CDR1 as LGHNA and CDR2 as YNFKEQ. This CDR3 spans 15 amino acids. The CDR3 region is CASSQATSGFYEQYF. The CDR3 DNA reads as TGTGCCAGCAGCCAAGCTACTAGCGGGTTTTACGAGCAGTACTTC.

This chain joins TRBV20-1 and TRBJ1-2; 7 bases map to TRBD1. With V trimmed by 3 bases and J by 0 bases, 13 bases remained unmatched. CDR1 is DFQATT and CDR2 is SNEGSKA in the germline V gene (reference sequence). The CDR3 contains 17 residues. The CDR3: CSASHSQTGSPNYGYTF. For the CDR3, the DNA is TGCAGTGCTAGTCACTCCCAGACAGGGTCCCCTAACTATGGCTACACCTTC.

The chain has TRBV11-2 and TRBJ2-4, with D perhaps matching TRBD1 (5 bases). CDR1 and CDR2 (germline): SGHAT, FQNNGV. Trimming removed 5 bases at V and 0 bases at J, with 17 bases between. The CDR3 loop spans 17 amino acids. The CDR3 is CASSPRAGTLAKNIQYF. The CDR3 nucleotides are TGTGCCAGCAGCCCCAGGGCCGGAACCTTAGCCAAAAACATTCAGTACTTC.

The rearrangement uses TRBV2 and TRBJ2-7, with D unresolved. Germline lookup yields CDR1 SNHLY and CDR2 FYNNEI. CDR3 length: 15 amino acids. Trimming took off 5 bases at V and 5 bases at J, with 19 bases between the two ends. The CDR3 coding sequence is TGTGCCAGCAGTCTTACTCGATCCTCCATGGACGAGCAGTACTTC. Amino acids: CASSLTRSSMDEQYF.

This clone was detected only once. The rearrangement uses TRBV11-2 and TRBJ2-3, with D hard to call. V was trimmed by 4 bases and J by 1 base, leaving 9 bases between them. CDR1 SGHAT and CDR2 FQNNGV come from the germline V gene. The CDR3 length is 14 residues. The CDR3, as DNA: TGTGCCAGCAGCTCCCCGGCGCGCACAGATACGCAGTATTTT. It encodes CASSSPARTDTQYF.

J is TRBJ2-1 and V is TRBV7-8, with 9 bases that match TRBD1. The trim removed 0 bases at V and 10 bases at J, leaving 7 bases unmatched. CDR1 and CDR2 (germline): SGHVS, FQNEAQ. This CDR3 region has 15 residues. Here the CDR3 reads CASSLAQRQGGEQFF. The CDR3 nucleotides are TGTGCCAGCAGCTTAGCCCAGCGACAGGGGGGAGAGCAGTTCTTC.

The CDR3, as DNA: TGTGCCGGCCGAGGGACGGTCCAGAGCTATGGCTACACCTTC. Protein sequence: CAGRGTVQSYGYTF. The rearrangement joins TRBV10-3 to TRBJ1-2; D may be TRBD1 (5 bases). The CDR3 totals 14 residues. The V and J ends lost 11 bases and 4 bases respectively, with 20 bases between them. Germline CDR1 is ENHRY and CDR2 is SYGVKD.

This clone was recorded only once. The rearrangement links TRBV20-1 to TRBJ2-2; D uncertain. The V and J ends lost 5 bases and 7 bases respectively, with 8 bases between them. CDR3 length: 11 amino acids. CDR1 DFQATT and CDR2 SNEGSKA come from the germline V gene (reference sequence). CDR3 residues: CSAPTYGELFF. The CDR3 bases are TGCAGTGCTCCCACCTACGGGGAGCTGTTTTTT.

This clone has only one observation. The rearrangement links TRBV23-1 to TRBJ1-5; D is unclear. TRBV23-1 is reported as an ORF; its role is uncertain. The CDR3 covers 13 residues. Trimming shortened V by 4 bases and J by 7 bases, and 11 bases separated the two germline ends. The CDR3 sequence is CASSPRIEQPQHF. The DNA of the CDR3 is TGCGCCAGCAGTCCAAGGATTGAGCAGCCCCAGCATTTT.

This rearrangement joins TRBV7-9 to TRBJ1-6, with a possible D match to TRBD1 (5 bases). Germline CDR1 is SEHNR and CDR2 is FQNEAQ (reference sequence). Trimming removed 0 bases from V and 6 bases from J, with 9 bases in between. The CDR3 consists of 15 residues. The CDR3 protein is CASSLARQGNSPLHF. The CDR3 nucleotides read TGTGCCAGCAGCTTAGCGCGTCAGGGTAATTCACCCCTCCACTTT.

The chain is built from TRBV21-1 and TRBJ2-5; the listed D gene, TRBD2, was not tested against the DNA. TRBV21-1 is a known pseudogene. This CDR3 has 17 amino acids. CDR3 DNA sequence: TGTGCCAGCAAGAAACCCCGCAGCAGTCTTGGCGGAGAGACCCAGTACTTC. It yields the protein CASKKPRSSLGGETQYF.

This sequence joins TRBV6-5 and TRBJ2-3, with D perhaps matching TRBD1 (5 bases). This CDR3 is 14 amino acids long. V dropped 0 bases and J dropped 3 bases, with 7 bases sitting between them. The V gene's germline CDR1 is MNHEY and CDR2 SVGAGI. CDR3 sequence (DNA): TGTGCCAGCAGTTACTCGACAGCTACAGATACGCAGTATTTT. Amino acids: CASSYSTATDTQYF.

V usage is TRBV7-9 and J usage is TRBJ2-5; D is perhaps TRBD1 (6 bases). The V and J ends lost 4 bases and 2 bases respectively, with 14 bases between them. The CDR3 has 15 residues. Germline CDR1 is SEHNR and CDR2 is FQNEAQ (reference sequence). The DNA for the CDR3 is TGTGCCAGCAGCTCTTATACGACAGGACAAGAGACCCAGTACTTC. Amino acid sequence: CASSSYTTGQETQYF.